The clone carrying this TCR beta chain was observed a handful of times. In TCRdb, the reads were re-called with MiXCR into one record per CDR3 protein. The sample yields roughly 100,000 distinct CDR3 sequences, about 15% seen once. The data were obtained in a study of T cell repertoires in cytomegalovirus infection. Per the germline V gene, CDR1 is SQVTM and CDR2 is ANQGSEA. Trimming left V 3 bases short and J 6 bases short, with 14 bases between. CDR3 length: 14 residues. This chain links TRBV29-1 with TRBJ2-2, with D perhaps matching TRBD1 (5 bases). The receptor's source is a human donor in good health (CMV status not recorded). Some clones in this sample may be carry-over from other donors' samples. Sequencing input: PBMCs. CDR3 nucleotides: TGCAGCGTTGACCGAGGCGGACACCCCGGGGAGCTGTTTTTT. Amino acids: CSVDRGGHPGELFF.